What follows are 4 T cell receptor delta chains derived from one specimen sequenced in a study of γδ T cells in repeated Plasmodium falciparum infection. TCRdb re-called the multiplex PCR reads through CATT. The profile covers roughly 90,000 delta-chain clones, with more than 1.4% appearing a single time and more than 7.5% taken by the ten largest. Vgamma9/Vdelta2+ and Vdelta2-negative gammadelta T cells were flow-sorted from PBMC for bulk sequencing. Material: gamma-delta T cells from blood. Receptors originate from a pool of human donors (malaria-infected and uninfected, not separated).

Of note for this clone: TCRdb attributes to this sequence the protein of a much larger clone, which differs from the DNA translation at residue 13; a read error is likely, and the protein displayed is translated from the DNA. The V gene corresponds to TRDV1; no J gene was called; the table gives TRDD3 as D, unverified against the DNA. The length of the CDR3 is 15 residues. Germline CDR1 is TSWWSYY and CDR2 is QGS. The CDR3 here is CALGETHFPTDKPIF. CDR3 in DNA: TGTGCTCTTGGGGAAACCCATTTCCCTACCGATAAACCCATCTTT.

A few counts support this clone. The protein TCRdb gives is from a much larger clone and does not agree with this DNA's translation at residue 11, likely a read error; the protein shown here comes from the DNA. CDR3 sequence reads: CACDTVTLWEVRETQTDKLIF. The CDR3 DNA reads TGTGCCTGTGACACCGTAACCCTCTGGGAGGTACGCGAAACCCAGACCGATAAACTCATCTTT. The rearrangement links TRDV2 to TRDJ1; D perhaps matches TRDD3 (5 bases). The J gene, left out of TCRdb, was set here by checking the DNA against germline. Per the germline V gene, CDR1 is GEAIGNYY and CDR2 is EKD. The CDR3 covers 21 residues. The ends were cut back, 0 bases at V and 2 bases at J, with 30 bases in the middle.

This clone was seen ten or more times. The V and J genes are TRDV1 and TRDJ1, with D hard to call. This CDR3 is built from 13 residues. Germline V gene data show CDR1 as TSWWSYY and CDR2 as QGS. V lost 2 bases to trimming and J lost 8 bases, with 12 bases between them. The CDR3 loop reads CALGEEARSKLIF. The CDR3 DNA reads TGTGCTCTTGGGGAAGAGGCCCGATCGAAACTCATCTTT.

This clone was seen at least ten times. V gene TRDV1 combines with J gene TRDJ3; TRDD3 agrees at 13 bases. V was pared by 4 bases and J by 0 bases, with 18 bases of the junction left unmatched. CDR3 length: 24 amino acids. Germline lookup yields CDR1 TSWWSYY and CDR2 QGS. CDR3 residues: CALGALFRTGGYGRSSWDTRQMFF. Here the CDR3 DNA reads TGTGCTCTTGGGGCCCTCTTTCGTACTGGGGGATACGGGAGGAGCTCCTGGGACACCCGACAGATGTTTTTC.